Following are 14 T cell receptor beta chains from one sample sequenced in a study of response to subunit inactivated influenza vaccine. Using its own MiXCR run on the RT-PCR reads, TCRdb lists one record per CDR3 protein. In the table there are about 520,000 distinct CDR3 sequences, roughly 7.6% of which are singletons. The starting material was PBMCs from blood, obtained around 2 years after vaccination. The receptors stem from a man between 50 and 75 years old who received an inactivated influenza vaccine.

This clonotype was seen at least ten times. At one end the junction does not follow the germline gene, possibly because of a read error. The chain is built from TRBV12-3 or TRBV12-4 and TRBJ1-3; D gene uncertain. CDR3 length: 14 residues. In DNA, the CDR3 is TGTGCCAGCAGCTTAGCGGGCGCTGGAAACACCATATATTTT. This translates into CASSLAGAGNTIYF.

This chain joins TRBV12-3 or TRBV12-4 and TRBJ1-2, with D perhaps matching TRBD1 (5 bases). The V end lost 5 bases, the J end lost 3 bases, and 16 bases lay between the germline ends. The CDR3 spans 15 residues. The CDR3 sequence: CASSGGVGADYGYTF. The CDR3 nucleotides are TGTGCCAGCAGTGGGGGGGTGGGAGCGGACTATGGCTACACCTTC.

This chain uses TRBV24-1 with TRBJ1-5; 9 positions match TRBD1. Trimming removed 3 bases from V and 6 bases from J; junction bases left unmatched: 11. Germline V CDR1 and CDR2: KGHDR, SFDVKD. CDR3 length: 17 residues. The CDR3 DNA sequence: TGTGCCACCAGTGATGGCCTAGGACAGGGGATTGCTCAGCCCCAGCATTTT. Residues: CATSDGLGQGIAQPQHF.

This sequence joins TRBV5-1 and TRBJ1-1; a possible D gene is TRBD1 (6 bases). The CDR3 sequence is 13 residues long. Germline-derived CDR1 and CDR2 are SGHRS and YFSETQ. CDR3 amino acids: CTTRDMGDTEAFF. CDR3 sequence (DNA): TGCACCACCAGGGACATGGGGGACACTGAAGCTTTCTTT.

There are many counts of this clonotype. V and J are TRBV5-6 and TRBJ2-7; unclear D gene. Trimming left V 4 bases short and J 0 bases short, with 14 bases between. Germline values: CDR1 SGHDT, CDR2 YYEEEE. The CDR3 has 15 residues. CDR3 in DNA: TGTGCCAGCAGCCCCCTATACTCGGACTCCTACGAGCAGTACTTC. Translated, it gives CASSPLYSDSYEQYF. The whole variable domain, remainder taken from reference TRBV5-6 and TRBJ2-7, is DAGVTQSPTHLIKTRGQQVTLRCSPKSGHDTVSWYQQALGQGPQFIFQYYEEEERQRGNFPDRFSGHQFPNYSSELNVNALLLGDSALYLCASSPLYSDSYEQYFGPGTRLTVT.

This clonotype was counted many times. The chain employs TRBV28 and TRBJ2-4, with D unclear. Germline V gene sequence: CDR1 MDHEN, CDR2 SYDVKM. The length of the CDR3 is 18 residues. Trimming took off 8 bases at V and 0 bases at J, with 23 bases between the two ends. The CDR3 spells CASRRALDPSLAKNIQYF. CDR3 DNA: TGTGCCAGCCGTAGGGCCCTGGATCCCTCACTAGCCAAAAACATTCAGTACTTC. Together with reference TRBV28 and TRBJ2-4, the CDR3 gives the full variable domain: DVKVTQSSRYLVKRTGEKVFLECVQDMDHENMFWYRQDPGLGLRLIYFSYDVKMKEKGDIPEGYSVSREKKERFSLILESASTNQTSMYLCASRRALDPSLAKNIQYFGAGTRLSVL.

Only a few counts were recorded for this clonotype. The CDR3 DNA is TGTGCCAGCAGCTTCGCAGGGTTAAAGACCCAGTACTTC. Its translation is CASSFAGLKTQYF. The rearrangement uses TRBV5-5 and TRBJ2-5; D possibly corresponds to TRBD1 (5 bases). CDR1 is SGHKS and CDR2 is YYEKEE in the germline V gene (reference sequence). CDR3 size: 13 residues. V lost 2 bases, J lost 6 bases, and 11 bases lay in between.

This clonotype has at least ten counts. This CDR3 is CAIRPDSSSYEQYF. In nucleotides, the CDR3 is TGTGCCATCCGACCGGACAGTTCTTCCTACGAGCAGTACTTC. The chain couples TRBV10-3 to TRBJ2-7; TRBD1 is a possible D gene (6 bases). The ends were cut back, 8 bases at V and 1 base at J, with 15 bases in the middle. This CDR3 spans 14 amino acids. Germline V lookup: CDR1 ENHRY, CDR2 SYGVKD.

This clonotype was detected ten times or more. The chain carries TRBV5-1 and TRBJ2-3; D gene uncertain. CDR1 is SGHRS and CDR2 is YFSETQ in the germline V gene. Trimming took off 6 bases at V and 2 bases at J, with 13 bases between the two ends. CDR3 size: 14 residues. The DNA for the CDR3 is TGCGCCAGCACTACCGGGTCTCCCACAGATACGCAGTATTTT. Translated: CASTTGSPTDTQYF. Filled out from reference TRBV5-1 and TRBJ2-3, the complete variable domain reads KAGVTQTPRYLIKTRGQQVTLSCSPISGHRSVSWYQQTPGQGLQFLFEYFSETQRNKGNFPGRFSGRQFSNSRSEMNVSTLELGDSALYLCASTTGSPTDTQYFGPGTRLTVL.

This clonotype was seen only a few times. This chain joins TRBV20-1 and TRBJ1-2; TRBD1 matches at 8 bases. This CDR3 comprises 12 residues. With V trimmed by 5 bases and J by 7 bases, 6 bases remained unmatched. Per the germline V gene, CDR1 is DFQATT and CDR2 is SNEGSKA (reference sequence). CDR3 sequence reads: CSAPTGEAGYTF. Here the CDR3 DNA reads TGCAGTGCTCCGACAGGGGAGGCTGGCTACACCTTC.

The V call is TRBV19, the J call TRBJ2-1; tentatively, D is TRBD1 (6 bases). V was shortened by 4 bases and J by 3 bases, with 13 bases between the two germline ends. The germline V gene has CDR1 LNHDA and CDR2 SQIVND (reference sequence). The CDR3 loop spans 15 amino acids. The CDR3 sequence is CASSSNRVGYNEQFF. CDR3 bases: TGTGCCAGTAGTAGCAACAGGGTAGGCTACAATGAGCAGTTCTTC.

This clonotype appeared many times. The rearrangement joins TRBV20-1 to TRBJ1-1, with D possibly TRBD1 on 5 matching bases. Trimming cost V 1 base and J 4 bases, with 10 bases left between them. Germline V gene lookup returns CDR1 DFQATT and CDR2 SNEGSKA (reference sequence). The CDR3 spans 13 residues. CDR3 DNA: TGCAGTGCTAGAGCCGGGGGGTCCACTGAAGCTTTCTTT. It yields the protein CSARAGGSTEAFF.

V usage is TRBV12-3 or TRBV12-4 and J usage is TRBJ1-2; 9 bases match TRBD1. The CDR3 runs to 13 residues. Losses at the gene ends were 4 bases for V and 10 bases for J; bases not matched to a gene: 7. The CDR3 DNA reads TGTGCCAGCAGTTCCGGGACAGGGACCTCCTACACCTTC. Encoded protein: CASSSGTGTSYTF.

The chain uses TRBV20-1 and TRBJ2-1, with a tentative D call TRBD2 (5 bases). The CDR3 totals 16 residues. Germline V gives CDR1 DFQATT, CDR2 SNEGSKA (reference sequence). Trimming removed 0 bases at V and 8 bases at J, with 20 bases between. The CDR3 is CSARDRVRLRVDEQFF. CDR3 DNA: TGCAGTGCTAGAGATCGTGTGAGACTACGAGTGGATGAGCAGTTCTTC.